Listed below are T cell receptor beta chains from one sample, sequenced in a study of T cell responses to AZD1222 COVID-19 vaccine. Profiling relied on immunoSEQ multiplex PCR, and the TCRdb table lists in-frame clones only, not all of them. The repertoire holds tens of thousands of clones, with 90% as singletons. Sequenced here: peripheral blood, sampled 28 days after the second AZD1222 dose. The receptors stem from an adult who received the AZD1222 COVID-19 vaccine. The CDR3 runs from the conserved cysteine through the conserved F or W. The D gene is left open where the match is weak. Expanded clones get a size class; other rows say once, few or many, or leave the size out.

>.|TRBD1|TRBV3-1/TRBV3-2|TRBJ1-2
CASSQDLRTTGADYGYTF
TGTGCCAGCAGCCAAGATCTCAGAACGACAGGGGCGGACTATGGCTACACCTTC
>.|TRBD1|TRBV12-3/TRBV12-4|TRBJ1-2
CASSPGTGDTF
TGTGCCAGCAGTCCCGGGACAGGGGATACCTTC
>.|.|TRBV5-1|TRBJ2-7
CASSLDRASYEQYF
TGCGCCAGCAGCTTGGACAGGGCTTCCTACGAGCAGTACTTC
>.|.|TRBV7-9|TRBJ1-1
CASSLQTTTNTEAFF
TGTGCCAGCAGCTTACAGACGACAACGAACACTGAAGCTTTCTTT
>.|TRBD1|TRBV30|TRBJ1-6
CAWSKRDRAGSPLHF
TGTGCCTGGAGTAAAAGGGACAGGGCAGGATCACCCCTCCACTTT
>.|.|TRBV11-2|TRBJ1-4
CASSSSSGATNEKLFF
TGTGCCAGCAGCTCGTCATCGGGAGCAACTAATGAAAAACTGTTTTTT
>few|.|TRBV28|TRBJ2-7
CASSLRFYEQYF
TGTGCCAGCAGTTTGAGATTCTACGAGCAGTACTTC
>.|.|TRBV6-5|TRBJ1-6
CASRHGDNYNSPLHF
TGTGCCAGCAGGCACGGGGACAACTATAATTCACCCCTCCACTTT
>.|.|TRBV2|TRBJ1-2
CASSVFPGSSYGYTF
TGTGCCAGCAGTGTCTTCCCAGGTTCTTCCTATGGCTACACCTTC
>.|.|TRBV3-1/TRBV3-2|TRBJ1-2
CASSHLGGNYGYTF
TGTGCCAGCAGCCATCTGGGGGGGAACTATGGCTACACCTTC
>.|.|TRBV15|TRBJ1-2
CATSRDSVDGYTF
TGTGCCACCAGCAGAGACTCGGTGGATGGCTACACCTTC
>.|.|TRBV18|TRBJ1-2
CASSPLGDQDYGYTF
TGTGCCAGCTCACCTCTAGGGGACCAAGACTATGGCTACACCTTC
>.|.|TRBV11-2|TRBJ2-6
CASSFAGLRSGANVLTF
TGTGCCAGCAGCTTCGCGGGACTGCGCTCTGGGGCCAACGTCCTGACTTTC
>.|TRBD1|TRBV28|TRBJ2-4
CASSYGTGGAKNIQYF
TGTGCCAGCAGCTACGGGACAGGGGGGGCCAAAAACATTCAGTACTTC
>.|.|TRBV7-8|TRBJ2-1
CASSLASVTGISLGNEQFF
TGTGCCAGCAGCTTAGCGTCCGTTACTGGGATTAGTTTGGGCAATGAGCAGTTCTTC
>once|.|TRBV7-8|TRBJ2-1
CASSRTPTLYNEQFF
TGTGCCAGCAGCCGCACTCCGACCCTCTACAATGAGCAGTTCTTC
>.|.|TRBV19|TRBJ2-7
CASSQGIYEQYF
TGTGCCAGTAGTCAGGGAATCTACGAGCAGTACTTC
>.|.|TRBV5-1|TRBJ1-4
CASSIRGVNEKLFF
TGCGCCAGCAGCATTAGGGGGGTTAATGAAAAACTGTTTTTT
>.|.|TRBV3-1/TRBV3-2|TRBJ2-3
CASSSYGLVGTDTQYF
TGTGCCAGCAGCTCCTACGGACTGGTCGGCACAGATACGCAGTATTTT
>once|TRBD1|TRBV10-1|TRBJ1-6
CASGTGLNSPLHF
TGCGCCAGCGGGACAGGATTAAATTCACCCCTCCACTTT
>.|.|TRBV5-5|TRBJ1-1
CASSLPPGEAFF
TGTGCCAGCAGCTTGCCCCCGGGTGAAGCTTTCTTT
>.|.|TRBV18|TRBJ1-5
CASNSHSNQPQHF
TGTGCCAGTAACTCCCATAGCAATCAGCCCCAGCATTTT
>once|TRBD1|TRBV6-8|TRBJ2-2
CASRYTDHDRAYRGAVF
TGTGCCAGCAGGTACACTGACCATGACAGGGCGTACCGGGGAGCTGTTTTT
>.|TRBD1|TRBV30|TRBJ1-5
CAWRDRVSNQPQHF
TGTGCCTGGAGGGACAGGGTTAGCAATCAGCCCCAGCATTTT
>once|.|TRBV9|TRBJ2-3
CASSRTVDTQYF
TGTGCCAGCAGCCGGACGGTAGATACGCAGTATTTT
>.|.|TRBV7-9|TRBJ1-2
CASSLDAQGSGYTF
TGTGCCAGCAGCTTAGACGCACAGGGAAGTGGCTACACCTTC
>.|.|TRBV28|TRBJ1-4
CASSFTYRAPNEKLFF
TGTGCCAGCAGTTTTACCTACAGGGCCCCAAATGAAAAACTGTTTTTT
>.|.|TRBV11-3|TRBJ2-1
CASSARLAGSDEQFF
TGTGCCAGCAGCGCACGACTGGCGGGGAGCGATGAGCAGTTCTTC
>.|.|TRBV18|TRBJ1-6
CASSVYSPGSPLHF
TGTGCCAGCTCAGTGTACAGTCCTGGTTCACCCCTCCACTTT
>.|.|TRBV5-4|TRBJ2-6
CASRGGRSGANVLTF
TGTGCCAGCAGGGGCGGCCGCTCTGGGGCCAACGTCCTGACTTTC
>few|TRBD1|TRBV27|TRBJ2-7
CASSHDRGWGEQYF
TGTGCCAGCAGTCACGACAGGGGTTGGGGCGAGCAGTACTTC
>.|.|TRBV6-5|TRBJ1-2
CASRTGTWDGYTF
TGTGCCAGCAGAACCGGGACATGGGATGGCTACACCTTC
>.|.|TRBV7-9|TRBJ2-3
CASSWTGTDTQYF
TGTGCCAGCAGCTGGACAGGCACAGATACGCAGTATTTT
>.|.|TRBV19|TRBJ2-7
CASRKQGYEQYF
TGTGCCAGTCGCAAACAGGGATACGAGCAGTACTTC
>.|TRBD2|TRBV30|TRBJ2-4
CAWTLVGGKNIQYF
TGTGCCTGGACCCTCGTGGGGGGGAAAAACATTCAGTACTTC
>.|.|TRBV12-3/TRBV12-4|TRBJ1-6
CASSLIGASLHF
TGTGCCAGCAGTTTAATTGGGGCCTCCCTCCACTTT
>.|TRBD1|TRBV24-1|TRBJ1-3
CATRGDSSSGNTIYF
TGTGCCACCAGGGGGGACAGCAGCTCTGGAAACACCATATATTTT
>.|.|TRBV28|TRBJ1-6
CASSLAGPRSPLHF
TGTGCCAGCAGTTTAGCAGGTCCCCGTTCACCCCTCCACTTT
>.|.|TRBV7-9|TRBJ1-3
CASKAVAGNTIYF
TGTGCCAGTAAAGCGGTGGCTGGAAACACCATATATTTT
>.|TRBD2|TRBV7-8|TRBJ2-3
CASSPSGGGTDTQYF
TGTGCCAGCAGCCCCAGCGGGGGAGGAACAGATACGCAGTATTTT
>.|TRBD1|TRBV4-1|TRBJ1-6
CASSQPGTGVEALHF
TGCGCCAGCAGCCAACCCGGGACAGGCGTAGAGGCCCTCCACTTT
>once|.|TRBV20-1|TRBJ2-2
CSASLSGAGELFF
TGCAGTGCTAGTCTCTCCGGCGCCGGGGAGCTGTTTTTT
>.|.|TRBV19|TRBJ1-3
CASASSHSGNTIYF
TGTGCCAGTGCCAGCTCGCACTCTGGAAACACCATATATTTT
>.|.|TRBV29-1|TRBJ2-7
CSVGEGHSSYEQYF
TGCAGCGTTGGAGAGGGACATTCGTCCTACGAGCAGTACTTC
>.|.|TRBV7-6|TRBJ2-1
CASSPTMRSAGISEQFF
TGTGCCAGCAGCCCAACTATGCGTAGCGCCGGTATAAGCGAGCAGTTCTTC
>.|TRBD2|TRBV14|TRBJ2-3
CASSLERGQSTDTQYF
TGTGCCAGCAGCCTTGAGCGGGGCCAAAGCACAGATACGCAGTATTTT
>.|.|TRBV4-2|TRBJ1-2
CASSQDRVGGYTF
TGTGCCAGCAGCCAAGACAGGGTTGGCGGCTACACCTTC